This T cell receptor beta chain came from a study of OX40 agonist ivuxolimab in advanced cancers. Trimming removed 7 bases from V and 6 bases from J; junction bases left unmatched: 13. Germline CDR1 reads MNHEY; CDR2 reads SMNVEV (reference sequence). CDR3 size: 15 residues. TCRdb keeps only in-frame clones here, not all; method: immunoSEQ multiplex PCR. The sample contains fewer than 85,000 clones, 80% to 90% of which appear only once. This receptor was identified in an adult with an advanced solid tumor such as melanoma, head and neck, liver or kidney cancer. This sequence joins TRBV27 and TRBJ2-3; 7 bases map to TRBD2. This specimen consisted of CD4+ or CD8+ T cells sorted from blood, obtained in a trial of the OX40 agonist ivuxolimab. The chain's CDR3 is CASTRTSGVVDTQYF. The DNA of the CDR3 is TGTGCCAGCACCAGGACTAGTGGAGTGGTGGATACGCAGTATTTT.